These 2 T cell receptor beta chains were sequenced from one sample in a study of OX40 agonist ivuxolimab in advanced cancers. Measured with immunoSEQ multiplex PCR; TCRdb has only the in-frame clones, and not every one. The sample yields approximately 74,000 clones, approximately 93% seen once. The sample was CD4+ or CD8+ T cells sorted from blood, taken in a trial of the OX40 agonist ivuxolimab. The receptors come from an adult with an advanced solid tumor such as melanoma, head and neck, liver or kidney cancer.

The V and J genes are TRBV28 and TRBJ2-7; the match to TRBD2 covers 7 bases. The CDR3 totals 11 residues. After removal of 6 bases from V and 4 bases from J, the junction contained 0 bases not matched to a gene. Germline-derived CDR1 and CDR2 are MDHEN and SYDVKM. For the CDR3, the DNA is TGTGCCAGCAGCGGGGGGTACGAGCAGTACTTC. Its translation: CASSGGYEQYF.

The rearrangement joins TRBV7-9 to TRBJ2-1; a possible D gene is TRBD1 (6 bases). The germline gives CDR1 SEHNR, CDR2 FQNEAQ (reference sequence). The CDR3 loop spans 18 amino acids. V lost 4 bases and J lost 6, with 25 bases in between. CDR3 amino acids: CASSSRGVGHLPSNEQFF. The CDR3 DNA follows: TGTGCCAGCAGCTCCCGAGGGGTGGGACACCTCCCTTCCAATGAGCAGTTCTTC.